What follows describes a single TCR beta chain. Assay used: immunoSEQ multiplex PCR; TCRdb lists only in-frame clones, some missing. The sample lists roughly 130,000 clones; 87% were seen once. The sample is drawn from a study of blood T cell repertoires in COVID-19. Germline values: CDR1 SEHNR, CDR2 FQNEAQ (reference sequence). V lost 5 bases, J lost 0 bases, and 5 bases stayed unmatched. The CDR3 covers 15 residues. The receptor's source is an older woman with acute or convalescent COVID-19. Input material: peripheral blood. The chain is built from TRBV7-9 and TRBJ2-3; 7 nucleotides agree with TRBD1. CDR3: CASSVRGQSTDTQYF. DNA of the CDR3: TGTGCCAGCAGCGTTCGGGGACAGAGCACAGATACGCAGTATTTT. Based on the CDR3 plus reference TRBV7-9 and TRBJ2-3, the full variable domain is DTGVSQNPRHKITKRGQNVTFRCDPISEHNRLYWYRQTLGQGPEFLTYFQNEAQLEKSRLLSDRFSAERPKGSFSTLEIQRTEQGDSAMYLCASSVRGQSTDTQYFGPGTRLTVL.